This TCR beta chain was sequenced during a study of blood T cells in healthy people across ages. A sample-barcoded 5' primer and a J-beta primer mix were used in a second PCR of about 7 to 12 cycles. TCRdb re-called the 5' RACE reads through MiXCR, storing one row per CDR3 protein. The data contain nearly 800,000 distinct CDR3 sequences, 25% of them singletons. CDR3 length: 12 amino acids. Trimming took off 1 base at V and 2 bases at J, with 2 bases between the two ends. Germline CDR1 is LNHNV and CDR2 is YYDKDF (reference sequence). The same data also contributed to another study, on T cells of mothers and their children.

The origin of this receptor is a boy younger than 18 in good health. The source material was blood. This chain joins TRBV15 and TRBJ1-1; no clear D. The CDR3 reads CATSRVNTEAFF. The DNA of the CDR3 is TGTGCCACCAGCAGAGTTAACACTGAAGCTTTCTTT.